A selection of T cell receptor beta chains follows, all from one sample in a study of cytomegalovirus exposure and HLA in healthy donors. Sequencing used immunoSEQ multiplex PCR; TCRdb keeps in-frame clones, though not all of them. The data show roughly 75,000 clones, roughly 88% seen once. The sample comprised PBMCs. These receptors came from an older man in good health and CMV-seropositive. Each CDR3 is given with its conserved first and last residue. The D gene is left open where the match is weak. Rows may omit the clone size; those that give it use once, few, many or a size class.

CAAKELAGGYEQYF TGTGCCGCGAAGGAGCTAGCAGGGGGCTACGAGCAGTACTTC TRBD1 TRBJ2-7 TRBV6-5 -
CASSQDFRLAGGTDTQYF TGCGCCAGCAGCCAAGACTTCCGACTAGCGGGAGGCACAGATACGCAGTATTTT TRBD2 TRBJ2-3 TRBV4-1 -
CASSLALAGGVEQFF TGTGCCAGCAGCTTAGCCCTAGCGGGAGGCGTTGAGCAGTTCTTC TRBD2 TRBJ2-1 TRBV11-2 -
CSVEAHQTGGAGGFYGYTF TGCAGCGTTGAAGCCCATCAGACAGGGGGCGCCGGGGGTTTCTATGGCTACACCTTC TRBD1 TRBJ1-2 TRBV29-1 -
CASRMDRGAKNIQYF TGTGCCAGCAGGATGGACAGGGGAGCCAAAAACATTCAGTACTTC TRBD1 TRBJ2-4 TRBV2 -
CASSSTGSTDTQYF TGTGCCAGCTCATCGACAGGTAGCACAGATACGCAGTATTTT - TRBJ2-3 TRBV18 -
CASSLAGETQYF TGTGCCAGCAGCTTAGCCGGGGAGACCCAGTACTTC - TRBJ2-5 TRBV7-9 few
CASSPSWGTYEQYF TGTGCCAGCAGCCCCAGCTGGGGCACCTACGAGCAGTACTTC - TRBJ2-7 TRBV14 -
CASSGLAPKNIQYF TGTGCCAGCAGCGGACTAGCGCCCAAAAACATTCAGTACTTC TRBD2 TRBJ2-4 TRBV6-1 -
CASSQTGRNQPQHF TGTGCCAGCAGCCAGACAGGGAGGAATCAGCCCCAGCATTTT TRBD1 TRBJ1-5 TRBV5-8 -
CASSRHEAGGQSSGNTIYF TGCGCCAGCAGCCGCCATGAGGCCGGGGGTCAGAGCTCTGGAAACACCATATATTTT - TRBJ1-3 TRBV4-3 few
CASSGQGYEQYF TGTGCCAGCAGTGGACAGGGGTACGAGCAGTACTTC TRBD1 TRBJ2-7 TRBV7-2 -
CASSYSGTSAYEQYF TGTGCCAGCAGTTACTCCGGGACTAGCGCCTACGAGCAGTACTTC TRBD2 TRBJ2-7 TRBV6-5 -
CASSVPGEEYGYTF TGTGCCAGCAGTGTACCCGGGGAGGAGTATGGCTACACCTTC - TRBJ1-2 TRBV28 few